This T cell receptor beta chain was retrieved from a study of T cell responses to AZD1222 COVID-19 vaccine (dated by TCRdb to the early 2020s). At the level of the whole study: TCR sequencing was performed for more than 230 trial participants, of whom 207 were given two doses of AZD1222 and some 26 were given two doses of MenACWY control vaccine. Trial participants were enrolled by age into 18-55, 56-69 and 70-plus year subgroups, with roughly 150, 30 and 60 TCR-sequenced participants respectively. Broad study findings and their caveats: The 56-69-year group was small, and its depth increase did not reach significance, likely because of low power. Because no day 14 peak-response samples were available, repertoires were characterized only after the peak T cell response. The whole spike protein was spanned by vaccine-associated CD4 TCRs, and dominant responses were seen in regions 160-218 and 743-854. Participants were mostly white British, with more females than males. The authors suggested clonal diversity may have been underestimated. After two AZD1222 doses, spike-specific TCR breadth and depth were significantly higher than at day 0 and than in MenACWY recipients. Reportedly, close to half of the unique spike-specific TCRs recognized epitopes lying outside the regions that are mutated in the B.1.351 and B.1.1.7 variants. Conclusions about previously exposed vaccinees are limited because only six or seven AZD1222 recipients were SARS-CoV-2 seropositive at baseline.

The CDR3 regions of human TCRbeta chains were analyzed by immunosequencing. In the paper's pipeline: Repertoire TCRs were checked for matches against a reference library of SARS-CoV-2-specific TCRs that had been generated using the MIRA antigen-specificity platform. Breadth was defined as the fraction of unique TCRs that were SARS-CoV-2-associated, and depth was defined as the fraction of total T cells that were SARS-CoV-2-associated. Each spike-specific TCR was assigned to its reactive spike region and to a CD4 or CD8 class using the MIRA data. Log10-transformed breadth and depth values were compared by one-way ANOVA with Sidak's multiple comparisons tests. The table was pulled from immuneACCESS by TCRdb, which kept in-frame rearrangements only. Such tables lose some clones; where checked, under half of the loss comes from unresolved V genes, and the rest has no known cause. V and J calls and clone size are copied from that table; D and trimming were computed from the DNA. Counted in this sample were about 79,000 clones; roughly nine tenths of them appeared once. The top ten clonotypes cover 6% to 8.5% of the sample.

The time point label for this specimen denotes: baseline before first vaccination. The treatment or condition label, read with the paper, signifies: meningococcal conjugate vaccine given as trial control. Vaccinee samples came from UK trials COV001 and COV002, including a single-blind randomized controlled phase 2/3 trial of AZD1222 (ChAdOx1 nCoV-19) in healthy adults. For TCRbeta chain sequencing, PBMC samples from trial participants were taken at day 0 and at day 28 after the second dose. CDR3 length: 13 amino acids, cysteine to phenylalanine. Of the read, only the CDR3 DNA is kept; its 39 bases are in frame from base 1. The junction carries 3 bases between V and J, which are trimmed by 1 base and 0 bases respectively. A word on this clone: Its antigen remains undetermined. The record has no base qualities; no much larger clone is one base away.

In this chain, TRBV12-3 or TRBV12-4 is recombined with TRBJ1-2; the D gene is not confidently resolved. This clonotype was obtained from an adult in good health. The source was peripheral blood, collected on day 0 of MenACWY control vaccination. The CDR3 protein is CASSLGSNYGYTF. The nucleotides read TGTGCCAGCAGTTTAGGCTCTAACTATGGCTACACCTTC.